These T cell receptor beta chains were read from a single sample in a study of T cell repertoires in cytomegalovirus infection. One entry per CDR3 protein results from TCRdb running MiXCR on the reads. This sample has around 530,000 distinct CDR3 sequences, with 26% found just once. Input material: PBMCs. Receptor source: a human donor in good health (CMV status not recorded). Some clones in this sample may be carry-over from other donors' samples. Each CDR3 is given with its conserved first and last residue. The D gene is left open where the match is weak. Size tells how often a clone was seen (once, few, many) or the class of an expanded clone, and some rows leave it out.

V: TRBV20-1
size: -
D: -
J: TRBJ1-2
DNA: TGCAGTGCTAGAGAGGGCGGGCAGGATGGCTACACCTTC
CDR3: CSAREGGQDGYTF

V: TRBV5-6
size: -
D: TRBD1
J: TRBJ2-6
DNA: TGTGCCAGCAGCCTGCCGGGACAGGGACCCTCTGGGGCCAACGTCCTGACTTTC
CDR3: CASSLPGQGPSGANVLTF

V: TRBV28
size: -
D: -
J: TRBJ2-7
DNA: TGTGCCAGCTCAGGCGGTTCCTACTACGAGCAGTACTTC
CDR3: CASSGGSYYEQYF

V: TRBV7-2
size: many
D: -
J: TRBJ2-3
DNA: TGTGCCAGCAGCTTATGGGGGCAGGACACAGATACGCAGTATTTT
CDR3: CASSLWGQDTDTQYF

V: TRBV7-6
size: -
D: -
J: TRBJ2-1
DNA: TGTGCCAGCAGCTACGGACACCTCTACAATGAGCAGTTCTTC
CDR3: CASSYGHLYNEQFF

V: TRBV7-9
size: few
D: -
J: TRBJ1-5
DNA: TGTGCCAGCAGCACAGGGCAGCCATGGGATCAGCCCCAGCATTTT
CDR3: CASSTGQPWDQPQHF

V: TRBV29-1
size: -
D: -
J: TRBJ2-3
DNA: TGCAGCGTTGTTAGGGAGGCGCAGTATTTT
CDR3: CSVVREAQYF

V: TRBV7-2
size: few
D: -
J: TRBJ2-5
DNA: TGTGCCAGCAGCTACGCGCCGGCGGCCCAGTACTTC
CDR3: CASSYAPAAQYF

V: TRBV7-9
size: many
D: TRBD2
J: TRBJ2-1
DNA: TGTGCCAGCAGCTTAGTGAGCGGGGGGTACAATGAGCAGTTCTTC
CDR3: CASSLVSGGYNEQFF

V: TRBV7-2
size: many
D: -
J: TRBJ2-3
DNA: TGTGCCAGCAGCTTGAGACCCCAGTCGGCCACACAGATGGGGCAGTATTTT
CDR3: CASSLRPQSATQMGQYF

V: TRBV7-8
size: many
D: -
J: TRBJ2-7
DNA: TGTGCCAGCAGCCTAGGTGAGGAGCAGTACTTC
CDR3: CASSLGEEQYF

V: TRBV11-3
size: -
D: -
J: TRBJ1-1
DNA: TGTGCCAGCAGCTATGGGGCACGTGAAGCTTTCTTT
CDR3: CASSYGAREAFF

V: TRBV28
size: -
D: -
J: TRBJ1-2
DNA: TGTGCCAGCAGACGCTACCAGGAGCTCAACTATGGCTACACCTTC
CDR3: CASRRYQELNYGYTF

V: TRBV3-1
size: -
D: TRBD1
J: TRBJ2-5
DNA: TGTGCCAGCAGCAGGGACAGTTACGTCCGGGAGACCCAGTACTTC
CDR3: CASSRDSYVRETQYF

V: TRBV6-5
size: -
D: TRBD1
J: TRBJ1-6
DNA: TGTGCCAGCAGTTTACAGGGGGCCGATAATTCACCCCTCCACTTT
CDR3: CASSLQGADNSPLHF

V: TRBV29-1
size: -
D: -
J: TRBJ1-4
DNA: TGCAGCGTTGCGGGAGGGGACTCGAATGAAAAACTGTTTTTT
CDR3: CSVAGGDSNEKLFF

V: TRBV28
size: many
D: -
J: TRBJ1-5
DNA: TGTGCCAGCAGTGGGGGCCTGGGTCAGCCCCAGCATTTT
CDR3: CASSGGLGQPQHF

V: TRBV5-4
size: -
D: -
J: TRBJ2-1
DNA: TGTGCCAGCAGCTTGTCTCTAGCGACCTACAATGAGCAGTTCTTC
CDR3: CASSLSLATYNEQFF

V: TRBV14
size: -
D: TRBD2
J: TRBJ2-5
DNA: TGTGCCGGCAGCCGACTAGCGGGAGTTAGCGAGACCCAGTACTTC
CDR3: CAGSRLAGVSETQYF

V: TRBV20-1
size: -
D: -
J: TRBJ2-1
DNA: TGCAGTGCTAGAGATCTGGGGGCGGTAAACAATGAGCAGTTCTTC
CDR3: CSARDLGAVNNEQFF

V: TRBV10-1
size: few
D: TRBD2
J: TRBJ2-1
DNA: TGCGCCAGCAGTAACCTAGCGGGAGTCGATGAGCAGTTCTTC
CDR3: CASSNLAGVDEQFF

V: TRBV29-1
size: few
D: -
J: TRBJ2-3
DNA: TGCAGCGTTGGGCTACGTGCAGATACGCAGTATTTT
CDR3: CSVGLRADTQYF

V: TRBV10-3
size: -
D: TRBD2
J: TRBJ2-3
DNA: TGTGCCATCCGCGGGGGGAGGGGCACAGATACGCAGTATTTT
CDR3: CAIRGGRGTDTQYF

V: TRBV11-2
size: -
D: TRBD2
J: TRBJ2-3
DNA: TGTGCCAGCAGCTTGAGTCTAGCGGGAGGGCCGGGAGATACGCAGTATTTT
CDR3: CASSLSLAGGPGDTQYF

V: TRBV6-2/TRBV6-3
size: few
D: -
J: TRBJ1-5
DNA: TGTGCCAGCAGTTACTCGGAGGGCCAGCCCCAGCATTTT
CDR3: CASSYSEGQPQHF

V: TRBV12-5
size: few
D: -
J: TRBJ1-1
DNA: TGTGCTAGTGGCTATTACCCCCCGGCTGAAGCTTTCTTT
CDR3: CASGYYPPAEAFF

V: TRBV6-1
size: -
D: -
J: TRBJ2-2
DNA: TGTGCCAGCAGTTACCTCGGAACTTTTCTCACCGGGGAGCTGTTTTTT
CDR3: CASSYLGTFLTGELFF

V: TRBV11-2
size: few
D: -
J: TRBJ2-1
DNA: TGTGCCAGCAGCTTAGTCGCTAGCTTGAATGAGCAGTTCTTC
CDR3: CASSLVASLNEQFF

V: TRBV6-1
size: -
D: -
J: TRBJ2-6
DNA: TGTGCCAGCAGGGGGATCACTGGGGCCAACGTCCTGACTTTC
CDR3: CASRGITGANVLTF

V: TRBV11-2
size: -
D: TRBD2
J: TRBJ2-7
DNA: TGTGCCAGCAGCGCCGGGACTAGCGGATCCTACGAGCAGTACTTC
CDR3: CASSAGTSGSYEQYF

V: TRBV20-1
size: -
D: -
J: TRBJ1-3
DNA: TGCAGTGCTATGGTGGGAAACACCATATATTTT
CDR3: CSAMVGNTIYF

V: TRBV7-9
size: -
D: -
J: TRBJ2-3
DNA: TGTGCCAGCAGCTTACTCCCCGGTGATACGCAGTATTTT
CDR3: CASSLLPGDTQYF

V: TRBV4-3
size: few
D: -
J: TRBJ1-5
DNA: TGCGCCAGCAGCCGTACCCGGGACAATCAACAGCCCCAGCATTTT
CDR3: CASSRTRDNQQPQHF

V: TRBV15
size: -
D: -
J: TRBJ2-1
DNA: TGTGCCACCAGCAGAGATTCGACGGGAGCCCGAAATGAGCAGTTCTTC
CDR3: CATSRDSTGARNEQFF

V: TRBV7-9
size: -
D: -
J: TRBJ2-1
DNA: TGTGCCAGCAGCCCCCTCCATGAGCAGTTCTTC
CDR3: CASSPLHEQFF

V: TRBV4-2
size: -
D: TRBD2
J: TRBJ2-7
DNA: TGTGCCAGCAGCCAAGAGGGACTAGCGGGAGAGCAGTACTTC
CDR3: CASSQEGLAGEQYF

V: TRBV25-1
size: many
D: TRBD1
J: TRBJ1-4
DNA: TGTGCCAGCAGTGGTCAGGGGGGATACGGAAAACTGTTTTTT
CDR3: CASSGQGGYGKLFF

V: TRBV20-1
size: -
D: TRBD2
J: TRBJ2-5
DNA: TGCAGTGCTTCCCCTCTAGCGGGAGTACAGGAGACCCAGTACTTC
CDR3: CSASPLAGVQETQYF

V: TRBV2
size: few
D: TRBD1
J: TRBJ2-6
DNA: TGTGCCAGCGGACAGGGGACCGGGGCCAACGTCCTGACTTTC
CDR3: CASGQGTGANVLTF

V: TRBV2
size: -
D: TRBD2
J: TRBJ2-1
DNA: TGTGCCAGCAAAAGCGGGAGTCAGTTCTTC
CDR3: CASKSGSQFF

V: TRBV12-3/TRBV12-4
size: few
D: -
J: TRBJ1-5
DNA: TGTGCCAGCAGCCTAGACCGCCTTCAGCCCCAGCATTTT
CDR3: CASSLDRLQPQHF

V: TRBV27
size: -
D: -
J: TRBJ2-3
DNA: TGTGCCAGCAGTATTAGCAGGGGCACAGATACGCAGTATTTT
CDR3: CASSISRGTDTQYF

V: TRBV7-6
size: -
D: -
J: TRBJ2-1
DNA: TGTGCCAGCAGCCCTAGCATTAGCTCCTACAATGAGCAGTTCTTC
CDR3: CASSPSISSYNEQFF

V: TRBV7-2
size: -
D: TRBD2
J: TRBJ2-2
DNA: TGTGCCAGCAGCTTAAGGAGCGGGGGGGGGACCGGGGAGCTGTTTTTT
CDR3: CASSLRSGGGTGELFF

V: TRBV7-6
size: -
D: -
J: TRBJ2-7
DNA: TGTGCCAGCAGCTTAGGCACCAAAGGCAGTGGACAATCGAAGTACGAGCAGTACTTC
CDR3: CASSLGTKGSGQSKYEQYF

V: TRBV4-3
size: -
D: -
J: TRBJ2-1
DNA: TGCGCCAGCAGCCAAGATCCAACTAGCTCAAGTGAGCAGTTCTTC
CDR3: CASSQDPTSSSEQFF

V: TRBV20-1
size: -
D: TRBD2
J: TRBJ2-3
DNA: TGCAGTGCAGAACTAGCGGGAGGGCAAAATACGCAGTATTTT
CDR3: CSAELAGGQNTQYF

V: TRBV24-1
size: -
D: -
J: TRBJ1-1
DNA: TGTGCCACCAGACAGAACACTGAAGCTTTCTTT
CDR3: CATRQNTEAFF

V: TRBV24-1
size: once
D: -
J: TRBJ2-1
DNA: TGTGCCACCAGTGCTACGACGACGAACTACAATGAGCAGTTCTTC
CDR3: CATSATTTNYNEQFF

V: TRBV7-2
size: many
D: -
J: TRBJ2-3
DNA: TGTGCCAGCAGCTTAGTTCTTGGGAGGCCGGTTATTAGGAGCACAGATACGCAGTATTTT
CDR3: CASSLVLGRPVIRSTDTQYF

V: TRBV7-3
size: many
D: -
J: TRBJ1-4
DNA: TGTGCCAGCAGCCAGGGGAAGAATGAAAAACTGTTTTTT
CDR3: CASSQGKNEKLFF

V: TRBV20-1
size: -
D: -
J: TRBJ1-1
DNA: TGCAGTGCTCGACCCCAGGTGGGGCAGGGGGAAGCTTTCTTT
CDR3: CSARPQVGQGEAFF

V: TRBV7-8
size: few
D: TRBD1
J: TRBJ1-4
DNA: TGTGCCAGCAGCTCACACAGGGGGCATAGTGAAAAACTGTTTTTT
CDR3: CASSSHRGHSEKLFF

V: TRBV4-1
size: -
D: TRBD1
J: TRBJ2-3
DNA: TGCGCCAGCAGCCAGCCGGGACAGGGTTCCTTGACTTATACGCAGTATTTT
CDR3: CASSQPGQGSLTYTQYF

V: TRBV5-1
size: -
D: TRBD1
J: TRBJ1-1
DNA: TGCGCCAGCAGCTTTCACTCCCAGGGGGGCAACACTGAAGCTTTCTTT
CDR3: CASSFHSQGGNTEAFF

V: TRBV6-5
size: few
D: -
J: TRBJ1-1
DNA: TGTGCCAGCAGCTCCGGCTCCCGGCCACCGAACACTGAAGCTTTCTTT
CDR3: CASSSGSRPPNTEAFF

V: TRBV30
size: few
D: -
J: TRBJ1-5
DNA: TGTGCCTGGAGTAAAGACAGAAATCAGCCCCAGCATTTT
CDR3: CAWSKDRNQPQHF